Here is one T cell receptor (beta chain) with its context. What it recognizes is unknown. An end of the junction does not agree with germline; a read error may underlie this. PCR employed 60 Vbeta and 13 Jbeta primers. Profiling relied on immunoSEQ multiplex PCR, and the TCRdb table lists in-frame clones only, not all of them. The data contain approximately 140,000 clones, over 70% of them singletons. The data were obtained in a study of cytomegalovirus exposure and HLA in healthy donors. Study results and limitations: Within a later analysis, the majority of CMV-associated TCR beta chains appeared HLA-restricted.

Per germline, CDR1 SEHNR and CDR2 FQNEAQ (reference sequence). The CDR3 is 17 residues long. Sequencing input: PBMCs. V gene TRBV7-9 combines with J gene TRBJ1-1; 7 positions agree with TRBD1. The origin of this receptor is a man aged 18 to 29 in good health and CMV-seronegative. CDR3 DNA sequence: TGTTCCAGCAGCTTAGCATTTTGGACAGGTGGGGGGACTGAAGCTTTCTTT. Its protein product is CSSSLAFWTGGGTEAFF.